These T cell receptor beta chains were read from a single sample in a study of blood T cell repertoires in COVID-19. Profiling relied on immunoSEQ multiplex PCR, and the TCRdb table lists in-frame clones only, not all of them. Counted here are 88,000 or so clones, around nine tenths occurring once; the ten biggest clones make up roughly 2.3%. Sequences were obtained from peripheral blood. The receptors originated from a man in his fifties or sixties with acute or convalescent COVID-19. CDR3s include the opening cysteine and the closing phenylalanine or tryptophan. A D gene is named only where the DNA matches it firmly. Part of the rows lack a size; the others show once, few, many or a class for expanded clones.

j_gene: TRBJ2-5
d_gene: TRBD2
len: 15
abundance: NA
v_gene: TRBV9
CDR3aa: CASSVLSGAGETQYF
CDR3nt: TGTGCCAGCAGCGTATTGTCGGGAGCGGGGGAGACCCAGTACTTC

j_gene: TRBJ2-3
d_gene: NA
len: 14
abundance: NA
v_gene: TRBV7-9
CDR3aa: CASSIGTDVNTQYF
CDR3nt: TGTGCCAGCAGCATCGGGACTGACGTGAATACGCAGTATTTT

j_gene: TRBJ2-2
d_gene: TRBD2
len: 16
abundance: NA
v_gene: TRBV28
CDR3aa: CASSLPGTGGTGELFF
CDR3nt: TGTGCCAGCAGTTTACCTGGTACGGGAGGCACCGGGGAGCTGTTTTTT

j_gene: TRBJ1-2
d_gene: NA
len: 16
abundance: NA
v_gene: TRBV11-2
CDR3aa: CASSLNSRGTNYGYTF
CDR3nt: TGTGCCAGCAGCTTGAATTCTCGGGGAACTAACTATGGCTACACCTTC

j_gene: TRBJ1-2
d_gene: NA
len: 14
abundance: NA
v_gene: TRBV14
CDR3aa: CASSQDRPGDGYTF
CDR3nt: TGTGCCAGCAGCCAAGATAGGCCAGGGGATGGCTACACCTTC

j_gene: TRBJ1-1
d_gene: NA
len: 13
abundance: NA
v_gene: TRBV3-1/TRBV3-2
CDR3aa: CASSQGRSTEAFF
CDR3nt: TGTGCCAGCAGCCAAGGGAGGTCCACTGAAGCTTTCTTT

j_gene: TRBJ1-4
d_gene: NA
len: 14
abundance: NA
v_gene: TRBV10-3
CDR3aa: CAISETGTNEKLFF
CDR3nt: TGTGCCATCAGTGAGACAGGCACTAATGAAAAACTGTTTTTT

j_gene: TRBJ1-2
d_gene: TRBD1
len: 14
abundance: NA
v_gene: TRBV6-6
CDR3aa: CASNPWAGGYGYTF
CDR3nt: TGTGCCAGCAACCCTTGGGCAGGGGGGTATGGCTACACCTTC

j_gene: TRBJ2-5
d_gene: NA
len: 15
abundance: NA
v_gene: TRBV9
CDR3aa: CASSGGTMYQETQYF
CDR3nt: TGTGCCAGCAGCGGGGGGACAATGTACCAAGAGACCCAGTACTTC

j_gene: TRBJ2-1
d_gene: NA
len: 16
abundance: NA
v_gene: TRBV3-1/TRBV3-2
CDR3aa: CASSQQPTSSYNEQFF
CDR3nt: TGTGCCAGCAGCCAACAACCAACGAGCTCCTACAATGAGCAGTTCTTC

j_gene: TRBJ2-4
d_gene: NA
len: 13
abundance: NA
v_gene: TRBV6-5
CDR3aa: CASTHPVQNIQYF
CDR3nt: TGTGCCAGCACCCACCCAGTACAAAACATTCAGTACTTC

j_gene: TRBJ1-5
d_gene: TRBD1
len: 17
abundance: NA
v_gene: TRBV28
CDR3aa: CASSLLQGARSNQPQHF
CDR3nt: TGTGCCAGCAGTTTACTACAGGGGGCGCGGAGCAATCAGCCCCAGCATTTT

j_gene: TRBJ2-1
d_gene: TRBD2
len: 14
abundance: NA
v_gene: TRBV6-5
CDR3aa: CASSGLEFVNEQFF
CDR3nt: TGTGCCAGCAGCGGACTAGAGTTTGTCAATGAGCAGTTCTTC

j_gene: TRBJ1-5
d_gene: NA
len: 13
abundance: few
v_gene: TRBV5-6
CDR3aa: CASSGEGGQPQHF
CDR3nt: TGTGCCAGCAGCGGGGAGGGGGGCCAGCCCCAGCATTTT

j_gene: TRBJ2-3
d_gene: TRBD1
len: 16
abundance: NA
v_gene: TRBV28
CDR3aa: CASSRGRTGQTDTQYF
CDR3nt: TGTGCCAGTTCTAGGGGACGGACAGGTCAGACAGATACGCAGTATTTT

j_gene: TRBJ2-5
d_gene: NA
len: 14
abundance: NA
v_gene: TRBV3-1/TRBV3-2
CDR3aa: CASRVKPSLETQYF
CDR3nt: TGTGCCAGCAGAGTCAAGCCCTCCTTAGAGACCCAGTACTTC

j_gene: TRBJ2-5
d_gene: NA
len: 14
abundance: NA
v_gene: TRBV3-1/TRBV3-2
CDR3aa: CASSQAGAAETQYF
CDR3nt: TGTGCCAGCAGCCAAGCGGGAGCTGCCGAGACCCAGTACTTC

j_gene: TRBJ1-1
d_gene: TRBD1
len: 15
abundance: NA
v_gene: TRBV9
CDR3aa: CASSFTGDANTEAFF
CDR3nt: TGTGCCAGCAGCTTCACAGGGGATGCGAACACTGAAGCTTTCTTT

j_gene: TRBJ2-7
d_gene: TRBD1
len: 14
abundance: NA
v_gene: TRBV28
CDR3aa: CASSMDRAPYEQYF
CDR3nt: TGTGCCAGCAGTATGGACAGGGCGCCCTACGAGCAGTACTTC

j_gene: TRBJ2-5
d_gene: TRBD2
len: 13
abundance: NA
v_gene: TRBV5-4
CDR3aa: CASSNSGRETQYF
CDR3nt: TGTGCCAGCAGCAATAGCGGGAGAGAGACCCAGTACTTC

j_gene: TRBJ1-2
d_gene: TRBD1
len: 13
abundance: NA
v_gene: TRBV30
CDR3aa: CAWGQGASGGYTF
CDR3nt: TGTGCCTGGGGACAGGGGGCGTCGGGTGGCTACACCTTC

j_gene: TRBJ2-3
d_gene: TRBD2
len: 15
abundance: NA
v_gene: TRBV28
CDR3aa: CASSLGAGAADTQYF
CDR3nt: TGTGCCAGCAGTTTAGGGGCGGGAGCGGCAGATACGCAGTATTTT

j_gene: TRBJ2-3
d_gene: TRBD1
len: 20
abundance: NA
v_gene: TRBV5-1
CDR3aa: CASSLAGTGSVDSSTDTQYF
CDR3nt: TGCGCCAGCAGCCTCGCCGGGACAGGGAGTGTAGACTCTAGCACAGATACGCAGTATTTT

j_gene: TRBJ1-1
d_gene: NA
len: 18
abundance: NA
v_gene: TRBV4-1
CDR3aa: CASSQDRWAGSPNTEAFF
CDR3nt: TGCGCCAGCAGCCAAGATCGATGGGCAGGAAGCCCTAACACTGAAGCTTTCTTT

j_gene: TRBJ2-1
d_gene: NA
len: 16
abundance: NA
v_gene: TRBV7-3
CDR3aa: CASSLTGGSSYNEQFF
CDR3nt: TGTGCCAGCAGCTTAACAGGTGGGAGCTCCTACAATGAGCAGTTCTTC

j_gene: TRBJ1-2
d_gene: NA
len: 12
abundance: NA
v_gene: TRBV19
CDR3aa: CASSMSRYGYTF
CDR3nt: TGTGCCAGTAGTATGAGCCGTTATGGCTACACCTTC

j_gene: TRBJ1-2
d_gene: TRBD1
len: 14
abundance: few
v_gene: TRBV3-1/TRBV3-2
CDR3aa: CASSQLDRENGYTF
CDR3nt: TGTGCCAGCAGCCAATTGGACAGGGAAAATGGCTACACCTTC

j_gene: TRBJ2-1
d_gene: TRBD1
len: 14
abundance: NA
v_gene: TRBV9
CDR3aa: CASSVGTGYNEQFF
CDR3nt: TGTGCCAGCAGCGTAGGGACAGGCTACAATGAGCAGTTCTTC

j_gene: TRBJ1-4
d_gene: TRBD1
len: 14
abundance: NA
v_gene: TRBV5-1
CDR3aa: CASSSGTEGEKLFF
CDR3nt: TGCGCCAGCAGCTCCGGGACAGAGGGTGAAAAACTGTTTTTT

j_gene: TRBJ2-7
d_gene: TRBD2
len: 16
abundance: NA
v_gene: TRBV15
CDR3aa: CATSRRPLAGNNEQYF
CDR3nt: TGTGCCACCAGCAGGCGCCCACTAGCGGGAAACAACGAGCAGTACTTC

j_gene: TRBJ2-7
d_gene: NA
len: 14
abundance: NA
v_gene: TRBV6-6
CDR3aa: CASSYEKTSYEQYF
CDR3nt: TGTGCCAGCAGTTACGAGAAGACTTCCTACGAGCAGTACTTC

j_gene: TRBJ1-5
d_gene: NA
len: 15
abundance: NA
v_gene: TRBV19
CDR3aa: CASSITPYINQPQHF
CDR3nt: TGTGCCAGTAGTATTACACCTTATATCAATCAGCCCCAGCATTTT

j_gene: TRBJ2-4
d_gene: NA
len: 16
abundance: NA
v_gene: TRBV5-6
CDR3aa: CASSLRIGGPKNIQYF
CDR3nt: TGTGCCAGCAGCTTAAGGATAGGAGGTCCCAAAAACATTCAGTACTTC

j_gene: TRBJ2-2
d_gene: TRBD2
len: 15
abundance: NA
v_gene: TRBV29-1
CDR3aa: CSVEDLAGQDGELFF
CDR3nt: TGCAGCGTTGAAGACCTAGCGGGACAAGACGGGGAGCTGTTTTTT

j_gene: TRBJ2-3
d_gene: NA
len: 13
abundance: NA
v_gene: TRBV10-3
CDR3aa: CAISESSSDTQYF
CDR3nt: TGTGCCATCAGTGAGTCTAGTTCAGATACGCAGTATTTT

j_gene: TRBJ1-5
d_gene: TRBD1
len: 13
abundance: NA
v_gene: TRBV10-3
CDR3aa: CAISSGQDQPQHF
CDR3nt: TGTGCCATCAGTTCCGGACAGGATCAGCCCCAGCATTTT

j_gene: TRBJ2-7
d_gene: NA
len: 12
abundance: few
v_gene: TRBV25-1
CDR3aa: CASGGRAGEQYF
CDR3nt: TGTGCCAGCGGAGGACGGGCCGGCGAGCAGTACTTC

j_gene: TRBJ1-1
d_gene: NA
len: 15
abundance: NA
v_gene: TRBV7-9
CDR3aa: CASSLETALNTEAFF
CDR3nt: TGTGCCAGCAGCTTAGAAACAGCTTTGAACACTGAAGCTTTCTTT

j_gene: TRBJ1-5
d_gene: TRBD1
len: 14
abundance: NA
v_gene: TRBV28
CDR3aa: CASYSGTGVQPQHF
CDR3nt: TGTGCCAGCTATTCCGGGACAGGGGTTCAGCCCCAGCATTTT

j_gene: TRBJ2-3
d_gene: NA
len: 13
abundance: NA
v_gene: TRBV11-2
CDR3aa: CASSLDRADTQYF
CDR3nt: TGTGCCAGCAGCTTAGATCGTGCAGATACGCAGTATTTT

j_gene: TRBJ2-2
d_gene: TRBD2
len: 15
abundance: NA
v_gene: TRBV28
CDR3aa: CASSPPGLSPGELFF
CDR3nt: TGTGCCAGCAGTCCCCCGGGACTATCACCCGGGGAGCTGTTTTTT

j_gene: TRBJ1-4
d_gene: NA
len: 11
abundance: NA
v_gene: TRBV12-3/TRBV12-4
CDR3aa: CASSLSEKLFF
CDR3nt: TGTGCCAGCAGTTTAAGCGAAAAACTGTTTTTT

j_gene: TRBJ1-4
d_gene: NA
len: 14
abundance: NA
v_gene: TRBV5-1
CDR3aa: CASSLEGAMEKLFF
CDR3nt: TGCGCCAGCAGCTTGGAAGGGGCTATGGAAAAACTGTTTTTT

j_gene: TRBJ1-4
d_gene: NA
len: 13
abundance: NA
v_gene: TRBV9
CDR3aa: CASSPQTGGKLFF
CDR3nt: TGTGCCAGCAGCCCGCAGACAGGAGGAAAACTGTTTTTT

j_gene: TRBJ2-5
d_gene: TRBD1
len: 13
abundance: NA
v_gene: TRBV7-3
CDR3aa: CASSPDRGETQYF
CDR3nt: TGTGCCAGCAGCCCAGACAGGGGAGAGACCCAGTACTTC

j_gene: TRBJ2-5
d_gene: TRBD1
len: 11
abundance: NA
v_gene: TRBV30
CDR3aa: CAWSVRTGFNF
CDR3nt: TGTGCCTGGAGTGTCCGGACAGGGTTCAACTTC

j_gene: TRBJ2-1
d_gene: TRBD1
len: 15
abundance: NA
v_gene: TRBV24-1
CDR3aa: CATAASGTGNNEQFF
CDR3nt: TGTGCCACCGCAGCGTCCGGGACAGGGAACAATGAGCAGTTCTTC

j_gene: TRBJ1-2
d_gene: TRBD1
len: 17
abundance: NA
v_gene: TRBV4-2
CDR3aa: CASSQRDRGGTNYGYTF
CDR3nt: TGTGCCAGCAGCCAACGGGACAGGGGGGGGACTAACTATGGCTACACCTTC